This T cell receptor beta chain was sequenced for a study of siplizumab effects on memory and regulatory T cells. Overall study findings and caveats: The alloreactive clones that mapped to unstimulated subsets made up only a minor fraction. With siplizumab, cumulative frequency of CD4+ memory-derived alloreactive sequences dropped significantly.

Germline-derived CDR1 and CDR2 are SGHVS and FQNEAQ. CDR3 length equals 14 residues. V was cut by 4 bases and J by 4 bases, with 13 bases left in between. Generated by immunoSEQ multiplex PCR, the TCRdb table keeps only in-frame clones and is missing some. The sample has approximately 100,000 clones, about 93% seen once. As regards this clone: Its antigen remains unidentified.

The sequenced sample consisted of Tregs sorted from blood. The V call is TRBV7-8, the J call TRBJ1-2; D is possibly TRBD1 (5 bases). This receptor was taken from a human donor in good health. As DNA, the CDR3 is TGTGCCAGCAGCTCCCATCGGGACGGCTATGGCTACACCTTC. Its translation is CASSSHRDGYGYTF.